Following are 8 T cell receptor beta chains from one sample sequenced in a study of control samples from healthy donors and cancer patients. The protocol was immunoSEQ multiplex PCR, while the TCRdb copy is restricted to in-frame clones and leaves out a portion. Counted here are roughly 150,000 clones, around 90% occurring once; the ten biggest clones make up around 1.6%. Sequenced material: blood. These receptor sequences come from a man younger than 35 in good health.

The chain combines TRBV12-3 or TRBV12-4 with TRBJ1-6, with D perhaps matching TRBD1 (6 bases). The CDR3 spans 13 residues. Trimming shortened V by 6 bases and J by 12 bases, and 15 bases separated the two germline ends. This CDR3 is CASRTTPQGPLHF. The CDR3 DNA follows: TGTGCCAGCAGGACCACCCCACAGGGACCCCTCCACTTT.

The rearrangement links TRBV30 to TRBJ1-6; D perhaps matches TRBD1 (6 bases). The CDR3 is 14 amino acids. Trimming stripped 0 bases from V and 4 bases from J, with 7 bases between. CDR1 is GTSNPN and CDR2 is SVGIG in the germline V gene (reference sequence). The CDR3 region is CAWSVDSYNSPLHF. In DNA form, the CDR3 reads TGTGCCTGGAGTGTGGACAGTTATAATTCACCCCTCCACTTT.

The V and J genes are TRBV9 and TRBJ2-6; D is unresolved. Trimming removed 3 bases from V and 2 bases from J, with 9 bases in between. Germline values: CDR1 SGDLS, CDR2 YYNGEE. The CDR3 extends over 15 amino acids. The DNA of the CDR3 is TGTGCCAGCAGCGGACCGATGGCTGGGGCCAACGTCCTGACTTTC. Protein product: CASSGPMAGANVLTF.

V and J are TRBV7-9 and TRBJ1-4, with D maybe TRBD1 (5 bases). V lost 1 base and J 4 bases, leaving 13 bases between the germline ends. In germline, CDR1 is SEHNR, CDR2 FQNEAQ (reference sequence). The CDR3 has 16 amino acids. As DNA, the CDR3 is TGTGCCAGCAGCTTAGGTGGTGCAGGGAGTAATGAAAAACTGTTTTTT. Amino acids: CASSLGGAGSNEKLFF.

The chain has TRBV5-1 and TRBJ1-1, with 7 bases matching TRBD1. J was trimmed by 3 bases and V by 0 bases; bases with no gene match: 2. The V gene's germline CDR1 is SGHRS and CDR2 YFSETQ. The CDR3 runs 14 residues. This CDR3 reads CASSLVGTDTEAFF. The CDR3 region has the DNA TGCGCCAGCAGCTTGGTCGGGACAGACACTGAAGCTTTCTTT. Full variable domain (remainder filled in from reference TRBV5-1 and TRBJ1-1): KAGVTQTPRYLIKTRGQQVTLSCSPISGHRSVSWYQQTPGQGLQFLFEYFSETQRNKGNFPGRFSGRQFSNSRSEMNVSTLELGDSALYLCASSLVGTDTEAFFGQGTRLTVV.

In its sample, this clone was seen once. The V and J genes are TRBV19 and TRBJ2-5, with D perhaps given as TRBD1 or TRBD2 (5 bases each). CDR1 is LNHDA, CDR2 SQIVND, per germline (reference sequence). The CDR3 has 17 amino acids. The ends were cut back, 3 bases at V and 1 base at J, with 18 bases in the middle. The CDR3: CASSMGQVGTGQETQYF. CDR3 in DNA: TGTGCCAGTAGTATGGGGCAGGTAGGGACGGGCCAAGAGACCCAGTACTTC.

The chain has TRBV6-5 and TRBJ1-2, with D possibly being TRBD1 (5 bases). CDR3 length: 14 residues. V lost 0 bases to trimming and J lost 4 bases, with 9 bases between them. Germline V gene sequence: CDR1 MNHEY, CDR2 SVGAGI. CDR3 sequence: CASSYSPGAYGYTF. DNA for the CDR3: TGTGCCAGCAGTTACTCTCCTGGGGCCTATGGCTACACCTTC.

A single count supports this clone. The gene calls are TRBV19 and TRBJ1-1, with a possible D match to TRBD1 (5 bases). Trimming removed 7 bases at V and 0 bases at J, with 15 bases between. Germline V gives CDR1 LNHDA, CDR2 SQIVND (reference sequence). CDR3 size: 15 residues. CDR3 sequence (DNA): TGTGCCAGTAATCGTCGGCAGGGCGTGAACACTGAAGCTTTCTTT. As protein: CASNRRQGVNTEAFF.